This TCR beta chain was captured in a study of shared clonotypes between healthy human individuals (dated by TCRdb to about 2020). The study in broad terms: A few men and two women, aged 18 to 49 years, made up the cohort. Leukapheresis yielded between about 0.8 and 8.9 billion PBMCs per donor. Different laboratories and diverse techniques were used to prepare libraries and sequence TCR repertoires, to increase sequencing depth and limit assay-specific biases. Per donor, three plates each were used for CD4 naive and CD4 memory, two for CD8 naive, and one for CD8 memory. To estimate repertoire size and how much clonotypes are shared between individuals, the study performed deep sequencing of blood TCR repertoires from a handful of healthy adults. Study-wide conclusions, independent of this receptor: Naive subsets generally had larger estimated clonotype richness than memory subsets did. Even with the large sequencing depth, rarefaction of the sorted-subset datasets indicated that sequencing was incomplete. Because the study included only a small number of donors, the genetic and exposure-history diversity represented was limited. Pairwise subsampling led to the expectation that sequencing depth would affect the degree of clonotype sharing among donors. When several donors were compared, the shared fraction of clonotypes was approximately 5% for naive CD4, more than 3% for naive CD8, about 2.5% for memory CD4, and approximately 0.4% for memory CD8. Compared with non-shared clonotypes, the clonotypes found in all four sorted-subset donors had higher generation probabilities. Sampling was restricted to blood, and TCR repertoires in tissue are likely to differ from TCR repertoires in blood.

Comments on this clone: No antigen is known for it. Nothing much larger sits one base from this clone, and base qualities are not available.

TCR CDR3 regions were amplified from genomic DNA by multiplex PCR using the deep immunoSEQ assay. Genomic DNA extracted from each cell subset was distributed evenly over all wells of several immunoSEQ 96-well plates, and each plate served as one replicate. Each replicate PCR for sorted subsets received around 0.2 ug genomic DNA, equal to tens of thousands of T cell genomes. Purified libraries were measured with a Qubit 3.0 fluorometer, size-checked on a Bioanalyzer 2100, and measured again with the KAPA Library Quantification kit. Every immunoSEQ 96-well plate was sequenced on a separate single-read 150-cycle Illumina NextSeq 550 flow cell. Processing in the source paper ran as follows. The immunoSEQ output contained only junctional sequences without quality scores, so filtering could not match that applied to full-length reads. To assign V/J genes and CDR3, sequences were annotated using PyIR, a Python wrapper for IgBLAST v1.9, with IMGT germline references. Any read was removed if the V/J assignment was weak (E-value above 1e-6), the CDR3 was missing, or the read contained stop codons, out-of-frame junctions, or ambiguous translated residues. V3J clonotypes were defined by identical inferred V gene, J gene, and CDR3 amino acid sequence. Percentage overlap between repertoires was computed as shared unique clonotypes divided by the size of the smaller repertoire. Three approaches were used to assess repertoire richness: RTK rarefaction, the Chao1 estimator, and Recon v2.1 estimates of unobserved clonotypes. Generation probabilities for all TCRbeta clonotypes obtained by the gDNA method from several donors were computed using OLGA. Not all clones reach the TCRdb copy of this immuneACCESS table, which keeps in-frame sequences only. Checked studies attribute under half of the gap to unresolved V genes and leave the rest unexplained. V, J and clone size reflect that table, while D and trimming were determined from the DNA. Counted in this sample were 2 million to 2.5 million clones; approximately 95% of them appeared once. The top ten clones comprise 0.1% to 0.15% of the sample.

The donors were healthy, HIV-negative adults who had no recently reported acute infections or vaccinations. Every donor was a Caucasian adult residing in Nashville, Tennessee, USA. CD4+ T cells were enriched through magnetic negative selection, after which naive cells were positively selected on CD45RA and the remaining negative fraction served as the memory subset. Blood was collected by leukapheresis, and PBMCs were isolated by Ficoll-Histopaque density gradient centrifugation and then cryopreserved in liquid nitrogen vapor phase. Analytical flow cytometry was used to check the purity and quantity of each magnetically sorted T cell population. Genomic DNA was isolated from every sorted fraction and measured by UV absorbance on a Nanodrop 2000c. The sample comprised naive CD4+ T cells sorted from blood. The cell subset or site label of this sample denotes: CD45RA+ positively selected. The source of this sequence is a man between 18 and 35 years old in good health.

The nucleotide sequence is TGCGCCAGCAGCCAAGTTTTTTTGGGGAACACTGAAGCTTTCTTT. Translated, this gives CASSQVFLGNTEAFF. This chain is built from TRBV4-1 and TRBJ1-1, with the D gene call left open. Deletion took 1 base off V and 1 base off J, with a span of 10 bases between the germline ends. From a lookup of the germline V gene, CDR1 and CDR2 are MGHRA and YSYEKL. Including cysteine and phenylalanine, the CDR3 has 15 amino acids. The kept DNA is CDR3 alone, 45 bases in frame from the first base.